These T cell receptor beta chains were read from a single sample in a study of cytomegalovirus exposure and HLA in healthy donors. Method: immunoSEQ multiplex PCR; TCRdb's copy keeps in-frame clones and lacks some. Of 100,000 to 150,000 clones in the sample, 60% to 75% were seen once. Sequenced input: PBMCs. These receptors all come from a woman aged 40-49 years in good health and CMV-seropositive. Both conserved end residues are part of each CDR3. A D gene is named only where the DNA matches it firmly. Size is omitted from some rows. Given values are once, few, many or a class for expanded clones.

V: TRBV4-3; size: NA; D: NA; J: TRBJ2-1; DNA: TGCGCCAGCAGCCAAGGGAGTGAGCAGTTCTTC; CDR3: CASSQGSEQFF
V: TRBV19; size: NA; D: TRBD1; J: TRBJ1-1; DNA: TGTGCCAGTAGTTGGACAGGAAACACTGAAGCTTTCTTT; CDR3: CASSWTGNTEAFF
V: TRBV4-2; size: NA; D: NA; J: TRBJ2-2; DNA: TGTGCCAGCAGCCAAGACGGGTCTGCTTGGCCCGGGGAGCTGTTTTTT; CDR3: CASSQDGSAWPGELFF
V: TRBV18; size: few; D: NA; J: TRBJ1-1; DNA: TGTGCCAGCTCACCAAATGAAGGGGGAGCTTTCTTT; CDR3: CASSPNEGGAFF
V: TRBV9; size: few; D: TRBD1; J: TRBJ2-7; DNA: TGTGCCAGCAGCTTGCGACAGGGATACGAGCAGTACTTC; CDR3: CASSLRQGYEQYF
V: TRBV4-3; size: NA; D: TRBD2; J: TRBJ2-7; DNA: TGCGCCAGCAGCCAGGGACTAGCGGAGGGTTCCTACGAGCAGTACTTC; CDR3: CASSQGLAEGSYEQYF
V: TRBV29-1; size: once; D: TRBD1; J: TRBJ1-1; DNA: TGCAGCGTAGTCCAGACAGGGGGGGGAACTGAAGCTTTCTTT; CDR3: CSVVQTGGGTEAFF
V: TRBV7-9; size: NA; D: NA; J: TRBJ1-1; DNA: TGTGCCAGCAGCCCGCGTCGGACTAGAAGGAGTACTGAAGCTTTCTTT; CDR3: CASSPRRTRRSTEAFF
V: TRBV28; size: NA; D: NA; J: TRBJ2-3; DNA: TGTGCCAGCAGTAGGATCGTGGCGGTTAGCACAGATACGCAGTATTTT; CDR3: CASSRIVAVSTDTQYF
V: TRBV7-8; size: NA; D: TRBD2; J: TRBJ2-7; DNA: TGTGCCAGCAGCTTTTCCGGGACTAGCTACTACGAGCAGTACTTC; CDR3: CASSFSGTSYYEQYF
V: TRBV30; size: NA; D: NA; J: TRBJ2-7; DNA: TGTGCCTGGAGTGCCGGGGGCTACGAGCAGTACTTC; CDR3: CAWSAGGYEQYF
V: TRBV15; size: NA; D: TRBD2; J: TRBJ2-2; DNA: TGTGCCACCAGCAGGAGGACAAGCGGGGCCGGGGAGCTGTTTTTT; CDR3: CATSRRTSGAGELFF
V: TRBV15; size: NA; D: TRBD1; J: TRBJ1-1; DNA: TGTGCCACCAGCAGAGAAGGTACAGGGGCCACTGAAGCTTTCTTT; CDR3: CATSREGTGATEAFF
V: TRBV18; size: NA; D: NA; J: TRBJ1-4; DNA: TGTGCCAGCTCACCGAATGGGGGGGCGGATGAAAAACTGTTTTTT; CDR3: CASSPNGGADEKLFF
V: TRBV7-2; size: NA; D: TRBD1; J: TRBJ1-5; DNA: TGTGCCAGCAGCCCAACGGGACAGGCACGGGGAGAGCCCCAGCATTTT; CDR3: CASSPTGQARGEPQHF
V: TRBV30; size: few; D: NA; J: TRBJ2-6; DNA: TGTGCCTGGAGTGTAGGTAGCGGCTCTGGGGCCAACGTCCTGACTTTC; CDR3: CAWSVGSGSGANVLTF
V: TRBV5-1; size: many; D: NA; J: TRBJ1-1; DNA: TGCGCCAGCAGCTTGACCAGACAGGTGAACACTGAAGCTTTCTTT; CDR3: CASSLTRQVNTEAFF
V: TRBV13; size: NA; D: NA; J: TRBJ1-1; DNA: TGTGCCAGCAGCCTAAACACTGAAGCTTTCTTT; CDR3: CASSLNTEAFF
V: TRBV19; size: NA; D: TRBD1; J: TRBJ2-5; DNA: TGTGCCAGTAGTAGCGGGACAGGGGGTGTAGAGACCCAGTACTTC; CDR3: CASSSGTGGVETQYF
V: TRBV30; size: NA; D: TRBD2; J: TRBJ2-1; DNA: TGTGCCTGGAGTCCCGCGACAATTGGGACTAGCGGGGGTGCCCGCCCCTCCTACAATGAGCAGTTCTTC; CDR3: CAWSPATIGTSGGARPSYNEQFF
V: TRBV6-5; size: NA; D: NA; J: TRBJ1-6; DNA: TGTGCCAGCATGCACGGGAGTATGGATTCACCCCTCCACTTT; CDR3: CASMHGSMDSPLHF
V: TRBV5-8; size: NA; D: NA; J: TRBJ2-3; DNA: TGTGCCAGCAGCTTGGACGTCATAGGGAGCGCAGATACGCAGTATTTT; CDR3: CASSLDVIGSADTQYF
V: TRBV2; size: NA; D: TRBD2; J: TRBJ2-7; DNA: TGTGCCAGCAGGCCTACCGGGGCCGGGAGGGAGCAGTACTTC; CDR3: CASRPTGAGREQYF
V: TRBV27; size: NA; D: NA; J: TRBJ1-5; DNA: TGTGCCAGCAGTTTCATAGGCAATCAGCCCCAGCATTTT; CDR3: CASSFIGNQPQHF
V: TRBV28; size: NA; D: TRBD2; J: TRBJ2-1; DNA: TGTGCCAGCAGACCGGGACTAGCGGGAGTCAGGGCCTACAATGAGCAGTTCTTC; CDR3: CASRPGLAGVRAYNEQFF
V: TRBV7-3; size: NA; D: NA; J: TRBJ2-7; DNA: TGTGCCAGCAGCTTAGCCCCCACAGCTGCCTACGAGCAGTACTTC; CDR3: CASSLAPTAAYEQYF
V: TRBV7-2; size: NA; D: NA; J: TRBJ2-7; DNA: TGTGCCAGCAGGGTCGGGACCTACGAGCAGTACTTC; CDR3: CASRVGTYEQYF
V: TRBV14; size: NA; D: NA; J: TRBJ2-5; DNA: TGTGCCAGCAGCCAATCGGGGATTAGGTACCAAGAGACCCAGTACTTC; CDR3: CASSQSGIRYQETQYF
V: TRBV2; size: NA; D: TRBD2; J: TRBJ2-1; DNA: TGTGCCAGCAGGGTGGGGACTAGCGGGAGCAATGAGCAGTTCTTC; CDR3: CASRVGTSGSNEQFF